These T cell receptor beta chains were read from a single sample in a study of CD8 T cells in ankylosing spondylitis. TCRdb re-derived calls from the 5' RACE reads in MiXCR, one entry per CDR3 protein. Of about 800,000 distinct CDR3 sequences listed, roughly 10% are singletons. Sample: blood, either unsorted or a sorted T cell fraction (not recorded which). Source of these receptors: a male donor with ankylosing spondylitis. The CDR3 runs from the conserved cysteine through the conserved F or W. A D gene is named only where the DNA matches it firmly. Size values are once, few and many counts, or a class for expanded clones, and some rows have none.

cdr3_aa | cdr3_nt | j_call | d_call | clone_size | v_call | cdr3_length
CASRLATSFSYNEQFF | TGTGCCAGCAGACTTGCGACTAGCTTCTCCTACAATGAGCAGTTCTTC | TRBJ2-1 | TRBD2 | NA | TRBV6-2/TRBV6-3 | 16
CSARVEANTEAFF | TGCAGTGCTAGAGTCGAGGCGAACACTGAAGCTTTCTTT | TRBJ1-1 | NA | few | TRBV20-1 | 13
CASSLARGEPQHF | TGTGCCAGCAGTTTAGCGCGGGGCGAGCCCCAGCATTTT | TRBJ1-5 | NA | NA | TRBV12-3/TRBV12-4 | 13
CASRALGQGNTEAFF | TGTGCCAGCAGGGCCCTAGGACAGGGCAACACTGAAGCTTTCTTT | TRBJ1-1 | TRBD1 | NA | TRBV6-2/TRBV6-3 | 15
CASSYSGQGDTEAFF | TGTGCCAGCAGTTACTCGGGACAGGGTGACACTGAAGCTTTCTTT | TRBJ1-1 | TRBD1 | NA | TRBV6-5 | 15
CSARELDGELFF | TGCAGTGCCCGGGAACTAGACGGGGAGCTGTTTTTT | TRBJ2-2 | NA | few | TRBV20-1 | 12
CASSPFFYQRGTDTQYF | TGCGCCAGCAGCCCATTCTTTTACCAGCGGGGCACAGATACGCAGTATTTT | TRBJ2-3 | NA | few | TRBV4-1 | 17
CASSQDSGRIGNEQFF | TGTGCCAGCAGCCAAGATTCAGGGCGGATAGGGAATGAGCAGTTCTTC | TRBJ2-1 | NA | few | TRBV4-2 | 16
CASSKRRGDTEAFF | TGTGCCAGCAGTAAAAGACGGGGGGACACTGAAGCTTTCTTT | TRBJ1-1 | NA | few | TRBV6-4 | 14
CASSTGQNFEAFF | TGTGCCAGCAGCACAGGACAAAATTTTGAAGCTTTCTTT | TRBJ1-1 | NA | NA | TRBV5-4 | 13
CSGGYIEKNTEAFF | TGCAGCGGGGGTTACATAGAAAAGAACACTGAAGCTTTCTTT | TRBJ1-1 | NA | many | TRBV29-1 | 14
CASSGTSGSGSYEQYF | TGTGCCAGCAGTGGGACTAGCGGGAGTGGGTCCTACGAGCAGTACTTC | TRBJ2-7 | TRBD2 | few | TRBV28 | 16
CATGTGNTGELFF | TGCGCCACCGGGACGGGGAACACCGGGGAGCTGTTTTTT | TRBJ2-2 | NA | many | TRBV5-1 | 13
CASSYSQNPNQPQHF | TGTGCCAGCAGTTACAGTCAGAACCCCAATCAGCCCCAGCATTTT | TRBJ1-5 | NA | few | TRBV6-5 | 15
CASSLEFTEAFF | TGTGCCAGCAGCTTAGAGTTTACTGAAGCTTTCTTT | TRBJ1-1 | NA | many | TRBV11-2 | 12
CASTRGTGTVEQFF | TGTGCCAGCACTCGGGGGACAGGGACGGTTGAGCAGTTCTTC | TRBJ2-1 | TRBD1 | NA | TRBV7-9 | 14
CSAPPIAPYEQYF | TGCAGTGCCCCACCAATCGCTCCCTACGAGCAGTACTTC | TRBJ2-7 | NA | NA | TRBV20-1 | 13
CASSSTGTGVHTF | TGTGCCAGCAGCTCGACCGGGACAGGGGTGCACACCTTC | TRBJ1-2 | TRBD1 | NA | TRBV11-2 | 13
CSANGISYNEQFF | TGCAGTGCTAACGGGATTAGTTACAATGAGCAGTTCTTC | TRBJ2-1 | NA | NA | TRBV20-1 | 13
CSATRAWGGPDTQYF | TGCAGTGCGACGCGTGCGTGGGGGGGGCCAGATACGCAGTATTTT | TRBJ2-3 | NA | NA | TRBV20-1 | 15
CASSVAASSYSYYGYTF | TGTGCCAGCAGCGTAGCGGCCAGCTCCTACTCATACTATGGCTACACCTTC | TRBJ1-2 | NA | few | TRBV9 | 17
CASSKTGVDGIQYF | TGTGCCAGTAGTAAGACTGGAGTGGATGGCATTCAGTACTTC | TRBJ2-4 | NA | NA | TRBV19 | 14
CASRIGWEQGDDEQYF | TGTGCCAGCAGGATAGGGTGGGAACAGGGTGACGACGAGCAGTACTTC | TRBJ2-7 | NA | few | TRBV6-1 | 16
CSDLPFGAGSTDTQYF | TGCAGCGACCTGCCCTTCGGGGCGGGAAGCACAGATACGCAGTATTTT | TRBJ2-3 | NA | few | TRBV20-1 | 16
CALGTSGNTIYF | TGTGCCCTGGGAACCTCTGGAAACACCATATATTTT | TRBJ1-3 | NA | few | TRBV10-3 | 12
CASSQPGTEYTGELFF | TGTGCCAGCAGCCAGCCCGGGACAGAATACACCGGGGAGCTGTTTTTT | TRBJ2-2 | TRBD1 | many | TRBV4-2 | 16
CASSFLAENYNEQFF | TGTGCCAGCAGCTTTTTAGCGGAGAACTACAATGAGCAGTTCTTC | TRBJ2-1 | NA | NA | TRBV7-9 | 15
CASSDGTSGKQFF | TGTGCCAGCAGTGATGGGACTAGCGGGAAGCAGTTCTTC | TRBJ2-1 | TRBD2 | many | TRBV2 | 13
CSADGGHYMRPREQYF | TGCAGTGCCGACGGGGGCCATTATATGAGGCCGCGAGAGCAGTACTTC | TRBJ2-7 | NA | once | TRBV20-1 | 16
CASSLTTGLYEQFF | TGTGCCAGCAGCTTAACGACAGGGCTATATGAGCAGTTCTTC | TRBJ2-1 | TRBD1 | few | TRBV11-2 | 14
CASSGSHSYEQYF | TGCGCCAGCAGCGGGTCCCACAGCTACGAGCAGTACTTC | TRBJ2-7 | NA | few | TRBV5-1 | 13
CATKGSINEQFF | TGTGCCACCAAGGGTAGCATCAATGAGCAGTTCTTC | TRBJ2-1 | NA | few | TRBV27 | 12
CASSPGSAAFF | TGTGCCAGCAGCCCCGGCTCGGCAGCTTTCTTT | TRBJ1-1 | NA | many | TRBV6-6 | 11
CASSPLRTGDVNTEAFF | TGTGCCAGCTCACCACTCCGGACAGGGGATGTGAACACTGAAGCTTTCTTT | TRBJ1-1 | TRBD1 | few | TRBV18 | 17
CASSLRTAKHGNTIYF | TGTGCCAGCAGTTTAAGGACAGCAAAACATGGAAACACCATATATTTT | TRBJ1-3 | NA | few | TRBV6-5 | 16
CAISEREGEKLFF | TGTGCCATCAGTGAGAGGGAGGGGGAAAAACTGTTTTTT | TRBJ1-4 | NA | few | TRBV10-3 | 13
CASSNRGLGNTIYF | TGTGCCAGCAGTAACAGGGGCTTAGGAAACACCATATATTTT | TRBJ1-3 | TRBD1 | many | TRBV12-3/TRBV12-4 | 14
CASSLAQSNSPLHF | TGTGCCAGCAGTTTAGCGCAGTCTAATTCACCCCTCCACTTT | TRBJ1-6 | NA | few | TRBV12-3/TRBV12-4 | 14
CASRGQRNTEAFF | TGTGCCAGCAGGGGACAGAGGAACACTGAAGCTTTCTTT | TRBJ1-1 | TRBD1 | NA | TRBV6-6 | 13
CASSYSTIGGTEAFF | TGTGCCAGCAGTTACTCGACCATCGGGGGCACTGAAGCTTTCTTT | TRBJ1-1 | NA | few | TRBV6-5 | 15
CASRKEGVDKNTEAFF | TGCGCCAGCAGAAAGGAGGGCGTAGATAAGAACACTGAAGCTTTCTTT | TRBJ1-1 | NA | NA | TRBV5-1 | 16
CASSRTPHGGELFF | TGTGCCAGCAGCAGGACTCCCCATGGCGGGGAGCTGTTTTTT | TRBJ2-2 | NA | NA | TRBV27 | 14
CASSIRLSSYEQYF | TGTGCCAGCAGTATCCGGCTTAGCTCCTACGAGCAGTACTTC | TRBJ2-7 | NA | few | TRBV5-5 | 14
CASSFRQGLLFTEAFF | TGTGCCAGCAGTTTCAGACAGGGGCTACTATTCACTGAAGCTTTCTTT | TRBJ1-1 | TRBD1 | few | TRBV6-2/TRBV6-3 | 16
CSVDGGEETQYF | TGCAGCGTTGACGGGGGCGAAGAGACCCAGTACTTC | TRBJ2-5 | NA | many | TRBV29-1 | 12
CSARLAATDTQYF | TGCAGTGCTAGACTAGCGGCCACAGATACGCAGTATTTT | TRBJ2-3 | TRBD2 | many | TRBV20-1 | 13
CAGERERGGNEQFF | TGTGCCGGGGAACGGGAGAGAGGAGGTAATGAGCAGTTCTTC | TRBJ2-1 | NA | NA | TRBV7-9 | 14
CASSLGGLAVWYEQYF | TGTGCCAGCAGCTTAGGGGGACTAGCGGTCTGGTACGAGCAGTACTTC | TRBJ2-7 | TRBD2 | NA | TRBV7-2 | 16
CASSLRAGDYGYTF | TGTGCCAGCAGTTTACGGGCAGGGGACTATGGCTACACCTTC | TRBJ1-2 | NA | many | TRBV12-3/TRBV12-4 | 14
CACSGQGLNTEAFF | TGCGCCTGTTCGGGACAGGGTCTGAACACTGAAGCTTTCTTT | TRBJ1-1 | TRBD1 | NA | TRBV5-1 | 14
CATSDYPRTGHGEQYF | TGTGCCACCAGTGATTACCCCAGGACAGGACACGGCGAGCAGTACTTC | TRBJ2-7 | TRBD1 | NA | TRBV24-1 | 16
CASSPDRAGADTQYF | TGCGCCAGCAGCCCGGACAGGGCCGGGGCAGATACGCAGTATTTT | TRBJ2-3 | TRBD1 | few | TRBV5-1 | 15
CASSPSLRDYGYTF | TGTGCCAGCAGCCCCTCGCTCCGAGACTATGGCTACACCTTC | TRBJ1-2 | NA | NA | TRBV9 | 14